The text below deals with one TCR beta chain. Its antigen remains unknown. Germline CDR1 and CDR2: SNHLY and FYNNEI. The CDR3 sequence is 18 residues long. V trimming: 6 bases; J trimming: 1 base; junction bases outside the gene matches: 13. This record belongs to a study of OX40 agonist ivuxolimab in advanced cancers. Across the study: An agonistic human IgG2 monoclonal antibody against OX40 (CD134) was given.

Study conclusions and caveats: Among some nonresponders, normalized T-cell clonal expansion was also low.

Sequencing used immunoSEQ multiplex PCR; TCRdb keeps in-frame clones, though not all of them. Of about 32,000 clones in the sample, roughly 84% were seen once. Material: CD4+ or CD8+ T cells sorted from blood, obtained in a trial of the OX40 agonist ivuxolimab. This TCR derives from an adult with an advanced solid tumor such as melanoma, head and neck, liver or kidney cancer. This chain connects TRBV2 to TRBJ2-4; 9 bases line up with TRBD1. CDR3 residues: CASRTTPGTGSAKNIQYF. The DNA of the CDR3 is TGTGCCAGCAGAACAACGCCCGGGACAGGGTCGGCCAAAAACATTCAGTACTTC.